A single sample is the source of the 5 T cell receptor beta chains below, sequenced in a study of blood T cells in healthy people across ages. Sample-barcoded 5' priming and a J-beta primer mix drove a second PCR of roughly 7 to 11 cycles. TCRdb re-called the 5' RACE reads with MiXCR, one entry per CDR3 protein. Among 1.5 million to 1.9 million distinct CDR3 sequences listed, 40% to 45% were seen once. The source material was blood. These TCRs come from a woman aged 18-29 years in good health.

The sample holds one count of this clonotype. The genes are TRBV20-1 and TRBJ2-4; D is ambiguous. The DNA matches TRBJ2-5 better at its end, which makes the J call doubtful. The CDR3 has 12 residues. Germline V CDR1 and CDR2: DFQATT, SNEGSKA (reference sequence). The CDR3 region has the DNA TGCAGTGGAGTACCCGCTCCAGAGACCCAGTACTTC. It specifies CSGVPAPETQYF.

This clonotype was observed a handful of times. The chain employs TRBV20-1 and TRBJ2-1; TRBD2 might be the D (5 bases). The V gene's germline CDR1 is DFQATT and CDR2 SNEGSKA (reference sequence). The CDR3 length is 13 residues. The germline V and J ends were trimmed by 3 bases and 4 bases, with 10 bases remaining between them. CDR3 nucleotide sequence: TGCAGTGCTAGGAGCGGTACTTACAATGAGCAGTTCTTC. This translates into CSARSGTYNEQFF.

V usage is TRBV6-5 and J usage is TRBJ1-1; tentative D call: TRBD1 (6 bases). Germline CDR1 MNHEY, CDR2 SVGAGI. The CDR3 spans 14 residues. Between the trimmed V and J ends, which lost 5 bases and 5 bases, there was a span of 15 bases. The CDR3 loop is CASSPRGAYTEAFF. CDR3 DNA sequence: TGTGCCAGCAGTCCCCGGGGGGCTTATACTGAAGCTTTCTTT.

This clonotype was detected ten times or more. The chain joins TRBV27 to TRBJ1-2; 8 bases are a match to TRBD1. With V trimmed by 2 bases and J by 2 bases, 4 bases remained unmatched. Germline lookup yields CDR1 MNHEY and CDR2 SMNVEV (reference sequence). The CDR3 sequence is 15 residues long. CDR3 nucleotides: TGTGCCAGCAGTTTAGAATACAGGGGGAACTATGGCTACACCTTC. Amino acid sequence: CASSLEYRGNYGYTF.

The table lists this clonotype with a few counts. The chain combines TRBV19 with TRBJ1-4, with a possible D match to TRBD1 (5 bases). The germline V gene has CDR1 LNHDA and CDR2 SQIVND (reference sequence). CDR3 length: 13 amino acids. V was shortened by 3 bases and J by 8 bases, with 10 bases between the two germline ends. The CDR3 nucleotides are TGTGCCAGTAGTATTCTAGGACAAGAAAAACTGTTTTTT. This gives the protein CASSILGQEKLFF.